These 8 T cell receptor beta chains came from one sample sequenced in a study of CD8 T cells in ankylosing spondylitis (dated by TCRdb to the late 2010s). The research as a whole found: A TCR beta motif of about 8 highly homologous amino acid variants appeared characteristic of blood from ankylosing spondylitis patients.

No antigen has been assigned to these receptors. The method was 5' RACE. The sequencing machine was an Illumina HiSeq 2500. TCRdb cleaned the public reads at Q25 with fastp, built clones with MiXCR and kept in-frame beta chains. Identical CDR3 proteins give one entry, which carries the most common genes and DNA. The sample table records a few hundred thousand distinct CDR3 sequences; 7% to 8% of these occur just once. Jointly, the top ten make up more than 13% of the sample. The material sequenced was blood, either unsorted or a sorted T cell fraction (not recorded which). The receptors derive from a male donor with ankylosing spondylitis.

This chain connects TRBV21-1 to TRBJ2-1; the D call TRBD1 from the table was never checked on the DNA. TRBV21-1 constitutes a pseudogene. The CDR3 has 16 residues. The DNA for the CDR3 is TGTGCCAGCAGCGATACGGACAGGGGGCCCGACAATGAGCAGTTCTTC. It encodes CASSDTDRGPDNEQFF.

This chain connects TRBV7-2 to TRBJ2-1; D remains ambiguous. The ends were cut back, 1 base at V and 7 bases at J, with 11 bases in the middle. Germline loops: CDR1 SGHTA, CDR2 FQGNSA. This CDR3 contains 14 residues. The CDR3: CASSLGQRVNEQFF. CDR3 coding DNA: TGTGCCAGCAGCTTAGGCCAAAGGGTAAATGAGCAGTTCTTC.

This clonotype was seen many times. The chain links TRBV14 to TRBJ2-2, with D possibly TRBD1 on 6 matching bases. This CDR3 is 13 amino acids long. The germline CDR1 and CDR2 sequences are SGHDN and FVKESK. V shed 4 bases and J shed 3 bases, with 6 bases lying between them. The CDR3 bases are TGTGCCAGCAGCCGGACAGACACCGGGGAGCTGTTTTTT. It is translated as CASSRTDTGELFF.

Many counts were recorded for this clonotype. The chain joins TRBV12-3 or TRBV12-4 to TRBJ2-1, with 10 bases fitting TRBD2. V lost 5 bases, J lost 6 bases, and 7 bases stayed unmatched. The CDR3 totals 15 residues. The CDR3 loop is CASSQAGGPGNEQFF. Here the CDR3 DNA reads TGTGCCAGCAGTCAAGCGGGGGGGCCTGGCAATGAGCAGTTCTTC.

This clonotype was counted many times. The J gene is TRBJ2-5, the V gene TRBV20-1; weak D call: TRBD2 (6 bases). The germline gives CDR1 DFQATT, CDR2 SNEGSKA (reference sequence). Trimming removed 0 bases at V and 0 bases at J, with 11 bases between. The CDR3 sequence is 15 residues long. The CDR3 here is CSARDSGQHQETQYF. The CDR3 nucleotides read TGCAGTGCTAGAGATAGCGGCCAGCACCAAGAGACCCAGTACTTC.

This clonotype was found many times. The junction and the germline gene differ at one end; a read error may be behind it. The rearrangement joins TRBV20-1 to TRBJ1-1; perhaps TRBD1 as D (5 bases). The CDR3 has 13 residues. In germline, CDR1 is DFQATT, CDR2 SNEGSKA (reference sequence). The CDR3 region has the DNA TGCAGTGCTATGACAGTGGGGAACGCTGAAGCTTTCTTT. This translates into CSAMTVGNAEAFF.

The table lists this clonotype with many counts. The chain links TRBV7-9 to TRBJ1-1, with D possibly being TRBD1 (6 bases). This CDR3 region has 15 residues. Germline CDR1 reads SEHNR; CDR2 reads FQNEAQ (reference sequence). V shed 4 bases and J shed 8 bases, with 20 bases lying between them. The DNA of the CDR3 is TGTGCCAGCAGCTCAGATGAAACAGGGTTTAGGGAAGCTTTCTTT. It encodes CASSSDETGFREAFF.

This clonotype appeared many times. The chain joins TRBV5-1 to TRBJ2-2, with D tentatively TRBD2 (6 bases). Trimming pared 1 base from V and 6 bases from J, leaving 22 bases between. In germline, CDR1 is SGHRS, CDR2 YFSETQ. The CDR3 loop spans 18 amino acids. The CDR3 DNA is TGCGCCAGCAGCTTGCCCTACCGGGACTCCGACGAAGCCGGGGAGCTGTTTTTT. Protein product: CASSLPYRDSDEAGELFF.